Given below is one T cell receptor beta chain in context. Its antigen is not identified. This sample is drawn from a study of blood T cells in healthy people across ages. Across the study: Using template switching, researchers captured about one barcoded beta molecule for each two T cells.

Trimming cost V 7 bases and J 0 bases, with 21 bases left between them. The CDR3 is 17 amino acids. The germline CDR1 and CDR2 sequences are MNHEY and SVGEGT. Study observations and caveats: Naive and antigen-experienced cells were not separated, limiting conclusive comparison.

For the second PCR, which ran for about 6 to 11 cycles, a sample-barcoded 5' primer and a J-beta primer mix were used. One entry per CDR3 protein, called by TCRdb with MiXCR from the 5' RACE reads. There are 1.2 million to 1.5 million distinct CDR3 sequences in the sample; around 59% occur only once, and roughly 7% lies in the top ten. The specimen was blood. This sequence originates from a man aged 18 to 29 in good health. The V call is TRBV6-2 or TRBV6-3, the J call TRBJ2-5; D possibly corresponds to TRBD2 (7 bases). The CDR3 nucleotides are TGTGCCAGCAATCGGGACACCGCTAGCGGTTACCAAGAGACCCAGTACTTC. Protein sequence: CASNRDTASGYQETQYF.